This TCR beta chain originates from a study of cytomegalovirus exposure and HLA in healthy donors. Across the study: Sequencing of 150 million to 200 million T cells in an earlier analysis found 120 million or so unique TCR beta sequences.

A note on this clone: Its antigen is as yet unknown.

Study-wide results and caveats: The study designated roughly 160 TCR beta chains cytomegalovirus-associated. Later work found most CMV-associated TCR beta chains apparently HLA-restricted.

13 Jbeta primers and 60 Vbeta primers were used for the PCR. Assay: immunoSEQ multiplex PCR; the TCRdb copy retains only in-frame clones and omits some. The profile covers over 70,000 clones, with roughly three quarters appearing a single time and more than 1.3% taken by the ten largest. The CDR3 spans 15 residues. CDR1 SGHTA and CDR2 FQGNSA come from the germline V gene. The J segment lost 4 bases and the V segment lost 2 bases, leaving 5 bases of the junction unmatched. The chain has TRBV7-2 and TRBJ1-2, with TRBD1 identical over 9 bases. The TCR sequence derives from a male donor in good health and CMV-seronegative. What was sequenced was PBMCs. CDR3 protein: CASSLPTGGSYGYTF. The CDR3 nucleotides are TGTGCCAGCAGCTTACCAACAGGGGGCAGCTATGGCTACACCTTC. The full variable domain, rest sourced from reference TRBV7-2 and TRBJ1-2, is GAGVSQSPSNKVTEKGKDVELRCDPISGHTALYWYRQSLGQGLEFLIYFQGNSAPDKSGLPSDRFSAERTGGSVSTLTIQRTQQEDSAVYLCASSLPTGGSYGYTFGSGTRLTVV.